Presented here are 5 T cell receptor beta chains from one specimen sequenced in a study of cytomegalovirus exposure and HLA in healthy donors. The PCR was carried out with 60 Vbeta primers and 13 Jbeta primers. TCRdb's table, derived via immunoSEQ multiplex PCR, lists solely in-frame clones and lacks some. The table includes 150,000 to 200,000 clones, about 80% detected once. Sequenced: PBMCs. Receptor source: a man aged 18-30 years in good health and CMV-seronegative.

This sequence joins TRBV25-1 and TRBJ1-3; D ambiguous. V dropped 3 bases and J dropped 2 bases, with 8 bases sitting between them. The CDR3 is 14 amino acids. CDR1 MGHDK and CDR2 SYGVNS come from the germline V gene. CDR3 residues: CASSDWEPGNTIYF. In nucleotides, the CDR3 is TGTGCCAGCAGTGACTGGGAGCCTGGAAACACCATATATTTT.

The CDR3 DNA reads as TGTGCCAGCAGCGTAGAGGGACTAGCGCAGACCGGGGAGCTGTTTTTT. This codes for CASSVEGLAQTGELFF. The gene calls are TRBV9 and TRBJ2-2; TRBD2 matches at 10 bases. Germline assignment: CDR1 SGDLS and CDR2 YYNGEE. The CDR3 is made up of 16 amino acids. The junction had 4 bases not matched to a gene; V was cut back by 0 bases and J by 5 bases.

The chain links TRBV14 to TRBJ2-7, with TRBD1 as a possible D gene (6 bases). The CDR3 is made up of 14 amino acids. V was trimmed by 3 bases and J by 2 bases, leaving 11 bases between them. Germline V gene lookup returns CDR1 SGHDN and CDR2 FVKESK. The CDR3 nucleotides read TGTGCCAGCAGCCAGCTCCGGGACACCTACGAGCAGTACTTC. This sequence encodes CASSQLRDTYEQYF.

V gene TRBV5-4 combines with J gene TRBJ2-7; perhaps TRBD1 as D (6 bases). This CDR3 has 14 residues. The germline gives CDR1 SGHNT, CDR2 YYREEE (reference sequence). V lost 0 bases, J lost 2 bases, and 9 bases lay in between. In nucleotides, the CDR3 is TGTGCCAGCAGCTTGGACAGGGTCGCCTACGAGCAGTACTTC. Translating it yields CASSLDRVAYEQYF.

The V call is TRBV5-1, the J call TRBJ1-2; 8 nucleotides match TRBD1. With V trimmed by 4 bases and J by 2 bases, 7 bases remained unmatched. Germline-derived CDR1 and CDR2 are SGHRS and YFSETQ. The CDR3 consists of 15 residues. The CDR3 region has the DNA TGCGCCAGCAGCCCAGGGACAGGAGCAAACTATGGCTACACCTTC. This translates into CASSPGTGANYGYTF.